This T cell receptor (beta chain) was identified during a study of blood T cell repertoires in COVID-19 (dated by TCRdb to about 2020). In the study overall: Samples covering the acute and convalescent phases of COVID-19 were provided by collaborators in the United States, Italy and Spain. The material from the prospective study consisted of cDNA or gDNA derived from T cells, B-cell-depleted T cells, or PBMCs. The dataset comprised deeply sampled blood TCRbeta repertoires from subjects exposed to, actively infected with, or recovered from COVID-19. A freely available public database, intended as a resource for researchers studying the immune response to SARS-CoV-2, is where the repertoires were released. Samples were obtained from the ongoing ImmuneRACE study (first 160 participants) and from some 1,200 subjects provided by 6 global collaborators. The sample metadata nearly always contained a de-identified subject ID, COVID-19 status, age in years and sex. Where HLA class I and class II types were available, the types were taken from metadata supplied by the sample provider, not from assay-based typing.

The immunoSEQ Assay, a bias-controlled multiplex PCR, was used to amplify TCRbeta CDR3 regions from genomic DNA. On the study's bioinformatics: The number of nucleated cells in each sample was estimated from the amplification of reference gene primers within the assay. To quantify the absolute abundance of each unique TCRbeta CDR3 rearrangement, sequence reads were collapsed and filtered. Productive Simpson clonality was computed per sample as the square root of Simpson's diversity index over productive rearrangements. The table was pulled from immuneACCESS by TCRdb, which kept in-frame rearrangements only. Such tables lose some clones; where checked, under half of the loss comes from unresolved V genes, and the rest has no known cause. V, J and clone size derive from that table, while D and trimming were established from the DNA sequence. The sample has 100,000 to 150,000 clones on record, under 85% of them singletons. Clones ranked in the top ten supply about 9.9% of the sample.

The collaborating institutions used their own protocols to collect whole blood in K2EDTA tubes. For TCRbeta analysis, collaborator samples were shipped as frozen whole blood, as isolated PBMCs, or as DNA extracted from either sample type. What the research found in general, with its limitations: How much clinical and demographic metadata was included differed by source and by participant, and the metadata was provided uncurated.

With respect to this clone: What this receptor recognizes is not known. Base quality data are lacking; no much larger clone is found one base away.

The CDR3 holds 12 amino acids from the cysteine to the phenylalanine. Just CDR3 DNA is preserved here, 36 bases in frame from base 1. The V and J ends are trimmed by 4 bases and 8 bases, leaving 9 bases between them. In the germline V gene, CDR1 corresponds to ENHRY and CDR2 to SYGVKD. This TCR was sampled from a man aged 35 to 55 with active or convalescent COVID-19. The rearrangement joined TRBV10-3 to TRBJ1-3; there is no confident call for the D gene. The material sequenced was peripheral blood. The nucleotides are TGTGCCATCAGTGCCAGTGCAGACACCATATATTTT. Its translation reads: CAISASADTIYF.